The present entry profiles one TCR beta chain with its context. The protocol was immunoSEQ multiplex PCR, while the TCRdb copy is restricted to in-frame clones and leaves out a portion. Found here are a few thousand clones, roughly a quarter of them singletons; the top ten hold 20% to 25%. The CDR3 spans 14 residues. Trimming pared 3 bases from V and 5 bases from J, leaving 12 bases between. CDR1 is SGHNT, CDR2 YENEEA, per germline. This sample stems from a study of sequential checkpoint blockade in melanoma. The treatment was: randomized to nivolumab then ipilimumab (arm A) or the reverse (arm B). The input for sequencing was tumor tissue (inferred from file names), taken from a patient given nivolumab and ipilimumab in sequence. The V gene is TRBV11-3, the J gene TRBJ2-3; no reliable D call. The receptor was derived from a human donor with melanoma. The chain's CDR3 is CASSFRSMGDTQYF. The CDR3, as DNA: TGTGCCAGCAGCTTTAGGTCAATGGGAGATACGCAGTATTTT.